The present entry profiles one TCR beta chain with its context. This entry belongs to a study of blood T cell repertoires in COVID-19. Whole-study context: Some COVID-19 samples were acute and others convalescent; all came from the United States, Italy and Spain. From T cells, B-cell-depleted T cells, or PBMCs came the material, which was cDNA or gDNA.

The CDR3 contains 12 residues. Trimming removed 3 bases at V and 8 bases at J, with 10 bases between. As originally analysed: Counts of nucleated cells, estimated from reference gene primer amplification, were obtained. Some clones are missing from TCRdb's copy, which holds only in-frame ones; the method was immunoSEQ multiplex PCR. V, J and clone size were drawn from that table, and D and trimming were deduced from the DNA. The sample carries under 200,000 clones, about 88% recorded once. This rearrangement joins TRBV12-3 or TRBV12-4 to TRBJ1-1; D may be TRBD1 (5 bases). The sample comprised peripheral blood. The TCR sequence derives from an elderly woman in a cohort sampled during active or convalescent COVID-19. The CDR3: CASSFSTGEAFF. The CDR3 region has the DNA TGTGCCAGCAGTTTTTCAACAGGAGAAGCTTTCTTT.